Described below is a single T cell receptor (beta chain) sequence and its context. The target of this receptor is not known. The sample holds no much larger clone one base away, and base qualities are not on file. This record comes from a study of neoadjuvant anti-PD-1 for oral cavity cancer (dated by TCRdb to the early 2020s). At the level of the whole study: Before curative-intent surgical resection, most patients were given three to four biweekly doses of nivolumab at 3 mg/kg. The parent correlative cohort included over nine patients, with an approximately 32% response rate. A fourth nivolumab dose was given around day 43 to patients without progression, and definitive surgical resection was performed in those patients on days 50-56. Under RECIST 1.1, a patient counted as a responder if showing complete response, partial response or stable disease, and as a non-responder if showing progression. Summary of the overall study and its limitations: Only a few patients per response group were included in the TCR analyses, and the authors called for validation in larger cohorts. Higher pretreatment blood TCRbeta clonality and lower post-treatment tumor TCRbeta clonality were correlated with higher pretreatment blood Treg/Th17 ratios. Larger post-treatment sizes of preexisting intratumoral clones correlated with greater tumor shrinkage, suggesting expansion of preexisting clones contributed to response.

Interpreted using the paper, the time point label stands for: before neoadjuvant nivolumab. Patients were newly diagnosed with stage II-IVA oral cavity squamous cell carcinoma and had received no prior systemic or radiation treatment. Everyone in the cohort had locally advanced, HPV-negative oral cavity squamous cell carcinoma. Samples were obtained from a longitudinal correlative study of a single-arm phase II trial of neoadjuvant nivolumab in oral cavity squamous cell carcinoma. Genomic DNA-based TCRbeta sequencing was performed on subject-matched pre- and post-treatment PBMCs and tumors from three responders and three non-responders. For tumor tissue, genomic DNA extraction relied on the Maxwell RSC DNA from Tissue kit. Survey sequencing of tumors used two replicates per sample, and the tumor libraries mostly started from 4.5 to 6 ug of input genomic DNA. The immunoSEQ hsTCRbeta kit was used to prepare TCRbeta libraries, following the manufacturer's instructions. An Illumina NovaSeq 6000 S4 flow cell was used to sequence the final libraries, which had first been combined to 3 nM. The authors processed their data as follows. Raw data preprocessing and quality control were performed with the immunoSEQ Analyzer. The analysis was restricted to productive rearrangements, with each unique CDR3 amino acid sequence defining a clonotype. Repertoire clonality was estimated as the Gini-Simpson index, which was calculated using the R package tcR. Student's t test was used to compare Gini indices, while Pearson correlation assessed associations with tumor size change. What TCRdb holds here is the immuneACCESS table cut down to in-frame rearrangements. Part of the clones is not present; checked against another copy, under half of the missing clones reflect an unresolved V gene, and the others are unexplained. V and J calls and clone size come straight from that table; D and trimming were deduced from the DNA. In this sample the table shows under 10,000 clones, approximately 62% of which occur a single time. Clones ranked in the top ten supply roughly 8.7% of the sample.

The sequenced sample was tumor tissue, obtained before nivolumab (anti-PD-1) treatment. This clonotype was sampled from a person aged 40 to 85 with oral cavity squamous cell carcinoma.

The CDR3 here reads CASSIRGTSANEQFF. In nucleotides, the sequence is TGTGCCAGCAGCATAAGGGGGACTAGCGCCAATGAGCAGTTCTTC. The sequence links TRBV7-3 to TRBJ2-1; TRBD2 lines up with 10 middle nucleotides. At the junction V is shortened by 5 bases and J by 6 bases; bases outside the gene matches: 7. The germline V gene gives CDR1 as SGHTA and CDR2 as FQGTGA. From cysteine to phenylalanine, the CDR3 is 15 amino acids long. The read is trimmed to its CDR3 DNA, 45 bases read in frame from base 1.